The 23 T cell receptor beta chains listed next were all sequenced from one sample in a study of shared clonotypes between healthy human individuals. CD45RO-negative, CCR7-positively selected cells formed the naive CD8 fraction, excluding terminally differentiated effector memory CD45RA+ cells. Produced via immunoSEQ multiplex PCR; TCRdb's table is partial and in-frame only. There are 760,000 or so clones in the sample; around 96% occur only once, and about 0.25% lies in the top ten. The specimen sequenced was naive CD8+ T cells sorted from blood. The source of these receptors is a man aged 30 to 45 in good health.

The chain couples TRBV7-9 to TRBJ2-1; 9 nucleotides align to TRBD1. The CDR3 is made up of 16 amino acids. Trimming at V came to 3 bases and at J to 9 bases, leaving 12 bases not matched to a gene. CDR1 is SEHNR and CDR2 is FQNEAQ in the germline V gene (reference sequence). Written as DNA, the CDR3 is TGTGCCAGCAGCTTGGTTTTAGGGACAGGGAGGGCTGAGCAGTTCTTC. This translates into CASSLVLGTGRAEQFF.

The chain has TRBV6-1 and TRBJ1-4; D remains unclear. Germline lookup yields CDR1 MNHNS and CDR2 SASEGT. The CDR3 has 14 residues. V shed 6 bases and J shed 7 bases, with 15 bases lying between them. CDR3 sequence (DNA): TGTGCCAGCAGCGTGCTACGGATAGCTGAAAAACTGTTTTTT. As protein: CASSVLRIAEKLFF.

V gene TRBV10-3 combines with J gene TRBJ2-1; 8 nucleotides line up with TRBD1. The CDR3 spans 13 residues. V lost 6 bases to trimming and J lost 3 bases; unmatched junction nucleotides: 1. CDR1 is ENHRY and CDR2 is SYGVKD in the germline V gene. CDR3 bases: TGTGCCATCAGGACAGGGGACTACAATGAGCAGTTCTTC. It yields the protein CAIRTGDYNEQFF.

This clone has only one observation. The chain couples TRBV29-1 to TRBJ2-3; maybe TRBD2 (7 bases). The germline V gene has CDR1 SQVTM and CDR2 ANQGSEA. The CDR3 spans 15 residues. Deletions cut 5 bases from V and 0 bases from J, with 15 bases between. This CDR3 is CSVPGRGTSTDTQYF. Here the CDR3 DNA reads TGCAGCGTTCCGGGGAGGGGGACTAGCACAGATACGCAGTATTTT.

The J gene is TRBJ1-2, the V gene TRBV27; 8 bases are shared with TRBD1. The CDR3 contains 15 residues. Germline V gene data show CDR1 as MNHEY and CDR2 as SMNVEV (reference sequence). V shed 5 bases and J 7 bases; nucleotides not matched to a gene: 12. The CDR3 spells CASSPTLDREGGYTF. CDR3 in DNA: TGTGCCAGCAGTCCAACCCTGGACAGGGAAGGTGGCTACACCTTC.

The chain has TRBV7-6 and TRBJ2-2; D not certain. The CDR3 totals 15 residues. The germline CDR1 and CDR2 sequences are SGHVS and FNYEAQ. Trimming removed 4 bases at V and 8 bases at J, with 17 bases between. CDR3 protein: CASSSSLGEVGELFF. In DNA form, the CDR3 reads TGTGCCAGCAGCTCGTCCTTGGGCGAGGTGGGGGAGCTGTTTTTT.

The chain links TRBV27 to TRBJ2-5; D possibly matches TRBD1 or TRBD2 (7 bases each). Germline V gives CDR1 MNHEY, CDR2 SMNVEV (reference sequence). The V end lost 2 bases, the J end lost 4 bases, and 17 bases lay between the germline ends. The CDR3 runs 16 residues. CDR3 bases: TGTGCCAGCAGTTTAAGGCAGGGGGGGAGTAGAGAGACCCAGTACTTC. Protein sequence: CASSLRQGGSRETQYF.

A remark on this clone: The identical CDR3 is also encoded by other nucleotide sequences in the sample. The chain has TRBV19 and TRBJ2-1, with D hard to call. CDR1 is LNHDA and CDR2 is SQIVND in the germline V gene (reference sequence). Trimming stripped 1 base from V and 7 bases from J, with 5 bases between. The CDR3 totals 12 residues. CDR3 protein: CASSIVGNEQFF. The CDR3 coding sequence is TGTGCCAGTAGTATAGTTGGAAATGAGCAGTTCTTC. The full variable domain, in which reference TRBV19 and TRBJ2-1 provide the parts outside the CDR3, is DGGITQSPKYLFRKEGQNVTLSCEQNLNHDAMYWYRQDPGQGLRLIYYSQIVNDFQKGDIAEGYSVSREKKESFPLTVTSAQKNPTAFYLCASSIVGNEQFFGPGTRLTVL.

The J gene is TRBJ2-1, the V gene TRBV6-6; D gene unclear. The germline V gene has CDR1 MNHNY and CDR2 SVGAGI (reference sequence). V was clipped by 0 bases and J by 8 bases, with 14 bases between them. CDR3 length: 15 residues. The CDR3 spells CASSYSDAPRDEQFF. Here the CDR3 DNA reads TGTGCCAGCAGTTACTCGGACGCACCCCGCGATGAGCAGTTCTTC.

The chain combines TRBV7-9 with TRBJ1-1; D is undetermined. V lost 6 bases, J lost 2 bases, and 19 bases lay in between. This CDR3 has 16 residues. In germline, CDR1 is SEHNR, CDR2 FQNEAQ (reference sequence). The CDR3 loop is CASRPGRTVRNTEAFF. The CDR3 DNA is TGTGCCAGCAGGCCCGGGAGGACGGTCCGAAACACTGAAGCTTTCTTT.

V is TRBV5-8 and J is TRBJ2-5; 14 nucleotides match TRBD2. The CDR3 covers 15 residues. Germline V gene data show CDR1 as SGHTS and CDR2 as YDEGEE. V lost 3 bases to trimming and J lost 5 bases; unmatched junction nucleotides: 3. The DNA of the CDR3 is TGTGCCAGCAGCTGGGGACTAGCGGGAGAGGAGACCCAGTACTTC. It translates to CASSWGLAGEETQYF.

The rearrangement uses TRBV29-1 and TRBJ2-1; 9 bases map to TRBD2. The V gene end was trimmed by 4 bases and the J gene end by 5 bases; junction bases not matched to a gene: 12. Germline lookup yields CDR1 SQVTM and CDR2 ANQGSEA. The CDR3 sequence is 16 residues long. Written as DNA, the CDR3 is TGCAGCGTTGGTACGGGTGCGGGAGGGCCACACAATGAGCAGTTCTTC. Protein: CSVGTGAGGPHNEQFF.

The chain combines TRBV7-9 with TRBJ2-3; TRBD1 is a possible D gene (6 bases). V was cut by 5 bases and J by 2 bases, with 11 bases left in between. The CDR3 has 14 residues. Germline V lookup: CDR1 SEHNR, CDR2 FQNEAQ (reference sequence). CDR3 in DNA: TGTGCCAGCAGCACCGGGACAAACACAGATACGCAGTATTTT. This translates into CASSTGTNTDTQYF.

The rearrangement joins TRBV7-9 to TRBJ2-1; D may be TRBD1 or TRBD2 (6 bases each). V gave up 7 bases and J gave up 5 bases, with 15 bases separating them. Germline CDR1 SEHNR, CDR2 FQNEAQ (reference sequence). The length of the CDR3 is 14 residues. The chain's CDR3 is CASTLGGSNNEQFF. In DNA form, the CDR3 reads TGTGCCAGCACCCTAGGGGGGTCGAACAATGAGCAGTTCTTC.

The rearrangement links TRBV25-1 to TRBJ2-7, with D possibly matching TRBD2 (5 bases). The CDR3 covers 10 residues. Germline values: CDR1 MGHDK, CDR2 SYGVNS. The CDR3 region has the DNA TGTGCGACCGCGGCGGGCGAGCAGTACTTC. This translates into CATAAGEQYF.

V is TRBV5-1 and J is TRBJ2-3; 7 nucleotides line up with TRBD1. The CDR3 spans 15 residues. V trimming: 3 bases; J trimming: 0 bases; junction bases outside the gene matches: 4. Looked up from germline, CDR1 is SGHRS and CDR2 is YFSETQ. CDR3 region: CASSSGQRSTDTQYF. The CDR3 DNA is TGCGCCAGCAGCTCGGGACAGCGTAGCACAGATACGCAGTATTTT.

V gene TRBV27 combines with J gene TRBJ1-1; D not resolved. CDR1 and CDR2 from the germline V gene are MNHEY and SMNVEV (reference sequence). V dropped 5 bases and J dropped 7 bases, with 14 bases sitting between them. The length of the CDR3 is 13 residues. The CDR3 reads CASSPTIWSEAFF. CDR3 coding DNA: TGTGCCAGCAGTCCGACGATTTGGAGTGAAGCTTTCTTT.

V usage is TRBV5-4 and J usage is TRBJ2-1, with D perhaps matching TRBD2 (5 bases). Trimming shortened V by 0 bases and J by 6 bases, and 10 bases separated the two germline ends. This CDR3 is built from 14 residues. The germline V gene has CDR1 SGHNT and CDR2 YYREEE (reference sequence). The CDR3 DNA follows: TGTGCCAGCAGCTTGGTTTCGGCGGGCAATGAGCAGTTCTTC. Protein: CASSLVSAGNEQFF.

J is TRBJ2-3 and V is TRBV29-1; the match to TRBD2 covers 9 bases. CDR3 length: 16 amino acids. Germline V lookup: CDR1 SQVTM, CDR2 ANQGSEA. After removal of 3 bases from V and 4 bases from J, the junction contained 11 bases not matched to a gene. CDR3 nucleotide sequence: TGCAGCGTTGAGCCCCTAGCGGGATTTAATTCAGATACGCAGTATTTT. It yields the protein CSVEPLAGFNSDTQYF.

The chain employs TRBV7-9 and TRBJ2-7, with D tentatively TRBD1 (5 bases). Germline-derived CDR1 and CDR2 are SEHNR and FQNEAQ (reference sequence). Trimming took 3 bases from V and 5 from J, leaving 14 bases between them. The CDR3 spans 14 residues. The chain's CDR3 is CASSFSGLANEQYF. The CDR3 bases are TGTGCCAGCAGCTTTTCAGGGTTGGCTAACGAGCAGTACTTC. Complete variable domain (other parts from reference TRBV7-9 and TRBJ2-7): DTGVSQNPRHKITKRGQNVTFRCDPISEHNRLYWYRQTLGQGPEFLTYFQNEAQLEKSRLLSDRFSAERPKGSFSTLEIQRTEQGDSAMYLCASSFSGLANEQYFGPGTRLTVT.

This clone appeared once. This chain links TRBV19 with TRBJ2-7, with 7 nucleotides matching TRBD2. The CDR3 is made up of 14 amino acids. The germline CDR1 and CDR2 sequences are LNHDA and SQIVND (reference sequence). V lost 1 base, J lost 3 bases, and 3 bases stayed unmatched. CDR3 DNA sequence: TGTGCCAGTAGTATAGCGGGAGGCCACTACGAGCAGTACTTC. It translates to CASSIAGGHYEQYF.

The chain uses TRBV29-1 and TRBJ2-1, with D tentatively TRBD2 (5 bases). CDR3 length: 14 amino acids. V gave up 1 base and J gave up 4 bases, with 11 bases separating them. Per the germline V gene, CDR1 is SQVTM and CDR2 is ANQGSEA. The CDR3 nucleotides read TGCAGCGTTGAAGTTGTGGGGAGATACAATGAGCAGTTCTTC. It is translated as CSVEVVGRYNEQFF.

The chain combines TRBV19 with TRBJ1-2; maybe TRBD1 (5 bases). CDR1 is LNHDA, CDR2 SQIVND, per germline (reference sequence). V was trimmed by 7 bases and J by 2 bases, leaving 17 bases between them. The CDR3 sequence is 15 residues long. The CDR3 reads CASIPVQGGNYGYTF. The DNA for the CDR3 is TGTGCCAGTATCCCCGTCCAGGGAGGAAACTATGGCTACACCTTC.